This TCR beta chain originates from a study of technical replicates of blood from several donors. The data were produced by immunoSEQ multiplex PCR, yet TCRdb's version contains in-frame clones alone and is incomplete. The sample lists over 90,000 clones; about 95% were seen once. CDR3 length: 15 amino acids. V dropped 1 base and J dropped 3; count of bases not matched to a gene: 7. Per the germline V gene, CDR1 is SGHTS and CDR2 is YDEGEE. The sample comprised T cells isolated from PBMCs. This receptor was identified in a human donor in good health. The chain couples TRBV5-8 to TRBJ2-7, with 7 bases identical to TRBD2. CDR3 DNA: TGTGCCAGCAGCTTGCATCCTAGCGGAAACTACGAGCAGTACTTC. Encoded protein: CASSLHPSGNYEQYF.